This TCR beta chain comes out of a study of CD8+ T cells in alopecia areata. As the sequencing template, cDNA was produced by extracting RNA and reverse transcribing it. Sequenced by immunoSEQ multiplex PCR; TCRdb stores in-frame clones only, minus some. The sample includes 130,000 or so clones, 61% of them seen just once. Treatment of the sample: oral pan-JAK inhibitor, 5-10 mg twice daily. Individuals with alopecia areata gave both lesional scalp punch biopsies and peripheral blood for collection. This specimen was CD4+ T cells sorted from blood, taken at week 4, from a patient treated with tofacitinib. This sequence originates from a human donor with alopecia areata.

DNA for the CDR3: TGTGCCAGTAGTCGGACAGGGGATTGGGGTCAGCCCCAGCATTTT. Translation: CASSRTGDWGQPQHF. The rearrangement uses TRBV19 and TRBJ1-5; 9 nucleotides match TRBD1. The CDR3 has 15 residues. Germline V gives CDR1 LNHDA, CDR2 SQIVND (reference sequence). V dropped 5 bases and J dropped 6; count of bases not matched to a gene: 8.